This T cell receptor (beta chain) was recovered during a study of glioma-infiltrating T cells. Study-wide results and limits: Non-neoplastic patients had below-expected tissue-blood divergence, while all gliomas exceeded expectation.

This clonotype was found many times. Its specificity is not known. V lost 6 bases, J lost 1 base, and 7 bases stayed unmatched. The CDR3 contains 14 residues. CDR1 is DFQATT, CDR2 SNEGSKA, per germline (reference sequence). The iRepertoire nested amplicon-rescue multiplex PCR amplified TCR alpha and beta CDR3s from RNA. TCRdb passed the multiplex PCR reads through MiXCR, listing each CDR3 protein once. The sample has approximately 100,000 distinct CDR3 sequences, less than 30% seen once; the top ten hold approximately 43%. Material: glioma tissue, nonneoplastic brain tissue, or PBMCs (not recorded which). V and J are TRBV20-1 and TRBJ1-2; 8 bases align to TRBD1. This TCR derives from a human donor with low-grade glioma or glioblastoma, undergoing nonglioma brain surgery, or in good health (not recorded which). CDR3 in amino acids: CSAPGQGNNYGYTF. The CDR3 nucleotides read TGCAGTGCCCCCGGACAGGGTAATAACTATGGCTACACCTTC.